Below are 17 T cell receptor beta chains sequenced from a single sample in a study of multiple sclerosis patients with progressive multifocal leukoencephalopathy. Time point defined: about 13 months of natalizumab therapy. Only in-frame clones appear in the TCRdb table, and some are missing; sequencing was by immunoSEQ multiplex PCR. The sample records tens of thousands of clones, 90% being singletons. This material consisted of PBMCs, taken from a patient treated with natalizumab. The source is a human donor with multiple sclerosis.

The chain combines TRBV28 with TRBJ2-6, with D unclear. Germline-derived CDR1 and CDR2 are MDHEN and SYDVKM. This CDR3 comprises 17 residues. With 1 base removed from V and 0 bases from J, the gap between germline ends came to 10 bases. The CDR3 reads CASSLYAVSSGANVLTF. CDR3 nucleotides: TGTGCCAGCAGTTTATATGCAGTTTCCTCTGGGGCCAACGTCCTGACTTTC.

Concerning this clone: Other DNA sequences in this sample translate to the same CDR3. The J gene is TRBJ2-1, the V gene TRBV2; the D is unclear. Germline V gene lookup returns CDR1 SNHLY and CDR2 FYNNEI. The CDR3 sequence is 17 residues long. Trimming cost V 6 bases and J 4 bases, with 22 bases left between them. The CDR3 coding sequence is TGTGCCAGCAGCCTCGAGTTTGCCGCCGGAATATACAATGAGCAGTTCTTC. Translated: CASSLEFAAGIYNEQFF.

This clone was found a few times. The gene calls are TRBV9 and TRBJ2-1; TRBD2 aligns across 7 bases. The V gene's germline CDR1 is SGDLS and CDR2 YYNGEE. After removal of 2 bases from V and 0 bases from J, the junction contained 8 bases not matched to a gene. The CDR3 extends over 17 amino acids. The CDR3 is CASSVSSGGVSYNEQFF. DNA of the CDR3: TGTGCCAGCAGCGTGAGCTCGGGGGGTGTCTCCTACAATGAGCAGTTCTTC.

Note on this clone: This sample also contains other DNA sequences that code for the same CDR3. The rearrangement uses TRBV6-1 and TRBJ1-1; a weak D match, TRBD1 (6 bases). V lost 8 bases and J lost 1, with 14 bases in between. The CDR3 spans 14 residues. Germline assignment: CDR1 MNHNS and CDR2 SASEGT. This CDR3 reads CASWAGGPNTEAFF. DNA for the CDR3: TGTGCCAGCTGGGCCGGGGGGCCGAACACTGAAGCTTTCTTT.

The CDR3 sequence: CASSLPGTGDTEAFF. CDR3 DNA: TGTGCCAGCAGCTTGCCCGGGACAGGGGACACTGAAGCTTTCTTT. V is TRBV5-4 and J is TRBJ1-1; 10 bases match TRBD1. This CDR3 region has 15 residues. Germline V gene sequence: CDR1 SGHNT, CDR2 YYREEE (reference sequence). V trimming: 1 base; J trimming: 3 bases; junction bases outside the gene matches: 3.

J is TRBJ2-1 and V is TRBV30; TRBD1 is a possible D gene (6 bases). CDR1 and CDR2 (germline): GTSNPN, SVGIG (reference sequence). The CDR3 has 13 residues. Between the trimmed V and J ends, which lost 3 bases and 8 bases, there was a span of 14 bases. CDR3 sequence reads: CAWSRGNNDEQFF. The CDR3 DNA is TGTGCCTGGAGCAGGGGTAATAACGATGAGCAGTTCTTC.

J is TRBJ2-7 and V is TRBV15; 7 bases align to TRBD1. Germline lookup yields CDR1 LNHNV and CDR2 YYDKDF (reference sequence). The CDR3 covers 13 residues. J was trimmed by 1 base and V by 6 bases; bases with no gene match: 3. The CDR3 spells CATRGDSSYEQYF. In DNA form, the CDR3 reads TGTGCCACCAGAGGGGACAGTTCCTACGAGCAGTACTTC.

The rearrangement uses TRBV28 and TRBJ2-5; D may be TRBD1 (5 bases). The end of the DNA is better explained by TRBJ2-7, so the J call may be wrong. Germline assignment: CDR1 MDHEN and CDR2 SYDVKM. CDR3 size: 12 residues. The CDR3 protein is CASSLRVGEQYF. The DNA of the CDR3 is TGTGCCAGCAGTCTCAGGGTTGGCGAGCAGTACTTC.

This chain links TRBV21-1 with TRBJ1-5; the DNA was not compared with TRBD1, the D call given in the table. TRBV21-1 is a documented pseudogene. This CDR3 has 17 amino acids. In DNA, the CDR3 is TGTGCCAGCAGCCTTCTGAGGGACAGGGGGAACAATCAGCCCCAGCATTTT. Its translation: CASSLLRDRGNNQPQHF.

The rearrangement uses TRBV5-5 and TRBJ1-1; a weak D match, TRBD1 (6 bases). The CDR3 sequence is 16 residues long. V lost 4 bases, J lost 0 bases, and 16 bases lay in between. The germline V gene has CDR1 SGHKS and CDR2 YYEKEE (reference sequence). The CDR3 region is CASSALGGGLNTEAFF. Here the CDR3 DNA reads TGTGCCAGCAGCGCCCTTGGGGGGGGGCTGAACACTGAAGCTTTCTTT.

The genes are TRBV15 and TRBJ2-2; 7 bases fit TRBD1. With V trimmed by 0 bases and J by 2 bases, 6 bases remained unmatched. The CDR3 covers 17 residues. Germline V lookup: CDR1 LNHNV, CDR2 YYDKDF (reference sequence). This CDR3 reads CATSREGTAQNTGELFF. CDR3 in DNA: TGTGCCACCAGCAGAGAAGGGACAGCTCAAAACACCGGGGAGCTGTTTTTT.

J is TRBJ1-2 and V is TRBV19; D is perhaps TRBD1 (6 bases). Trimming stripped 7 bases from V and 4 bases from J, with 19 bases between. The germline CDR1 and CDR2 sequences are LNHDA and SQIVND (reference sequence). The length of the CDR3 is 15 residues. The CDR3: CASTLGGARSYGYTF. The CDR3, as DNA: TGTGCCAGTACCCTGGGGGGGGCGCGCAGCTATGGCTACACCTTC.

Worth noting for this clone: This CDR3 is also generated by other DNA sequences in the sample. The chain joins TRBV29-1 to TRBJ2-5; D call uncertain. The CDR3 totals 16 residues. V lost 5 bases and J lost 4, with 23 bases in between. CDR1 is SQVTM and CDR2 is ANQGSEA in the germline V gene. The CDR3 DNA reads as TGCAGCGTTTCCGTCGCAGGTGCTGTCAGGCGAGAGACCCAGTACTTC. Its protein product is CSVSVAGAVRRETQYF. The entire variable domain, with the rest obtained from reference TRBV29-1 and TRBJ2-5, is as follows: SAVISQKPSRDICQRGTSLTIQCQVDSQVTMMFWYRQQPGQSLTLIATANQGSEATYESGFVIDKFPISRPNLTFSTLTVSNMSPEDSSIYLCSVSVAGAVRRETQYFGPGTRLLVL.

This chain connects TRBV7-2 to TRBJ2-7, with 7 bases matching TRBD1. V was pared by 0 bases and J by 1 base, with 9 bases of the junction left unmatched. Germline V gene sequence: CDR1 SGHTA, CDR2 FQGNSA. This CDR3 is built from 17 residues. The CDR3 loop reads CASSLALWQGESYEQYF. CDR3 bases: TGTGCCAGCAGCTTAGCGCTTTGGCAGGGGGAGTCCTACGAGCAGTACTTC. Full variable domain (rest looked up from reference TRBV7-2 and TRBJ2-7): GAGVSQSPSNKVTEKGKDVELRCDPISGHTALYWYRQSLGQGLEFLIYFQGNSAPDKSGLPSDRFSAERTGGSVSTLTIQRTQQEDSAVYLCASSLALWQGESYEQYFGPGTRLTVT.

The chain couples TRBV18 to TRBJ1-5; 9 bases fit TRBD1. The CDR3 sequence is 15 residues long. Germline trimming cut 4 bases from V and 7 bases from J; bases unmatched to any gene: 8. Germline CDR1 KGHSH, CDR2 LQKENI. The CDR3 DNA reads TGTGCCAGCTCACTTGGACAGGGGATGGAGCAGCCCCAGCATTTT. Translating gives CASSLGQGMEQPQHF.

The chain is built from TRBV11-2 and TRBJ1-1; tentative D call: TRBD1 (5 bases). CDR1 SGHAT and CDR2 FQNNGV come from the germline V gene. The CDR3 has 13 amino acids. The germline V and J ends were trimmed by 5 bases and 1 base, with 8 bases remaining between them. The CDR3 coding sequence is TGTGCCAGCAGCACCGGGACGAACACTGAAGCTTTCTTT. Protein sequence: CASSTGTNTEAFF. Supplemented by reference TRBV11-2 and TRBJ1-1, the full variable domain reads EAGVAQSPRYKIIEKRQSVAFWCNPISGHATLYWYQQILGQGPKLLIQFQNNGVVDDSQLPKDRFSAERLKGVDSTLKIQPAKLEDSAVYLCASSTGTNTEAFFGQGTRLTVV.

The gene calls are TRBV6-5 and TRBJ1-1; 9 bases map to TRBD1. CDR3 length: 15 residues. After removal of 6 bases from V and 5 bases from J, the junction contained 10 bases not matched to a gene. CDR1 and CDR2 (germline): MNHEY, SVGAGI. The CDR3 protein is CASRPPTGGDTEAFF. In DNA form, the CDR3 reads TGTGCCAGCAGACCGCCGACAGGGGGGGATACTGAAGCTTTCTTT.